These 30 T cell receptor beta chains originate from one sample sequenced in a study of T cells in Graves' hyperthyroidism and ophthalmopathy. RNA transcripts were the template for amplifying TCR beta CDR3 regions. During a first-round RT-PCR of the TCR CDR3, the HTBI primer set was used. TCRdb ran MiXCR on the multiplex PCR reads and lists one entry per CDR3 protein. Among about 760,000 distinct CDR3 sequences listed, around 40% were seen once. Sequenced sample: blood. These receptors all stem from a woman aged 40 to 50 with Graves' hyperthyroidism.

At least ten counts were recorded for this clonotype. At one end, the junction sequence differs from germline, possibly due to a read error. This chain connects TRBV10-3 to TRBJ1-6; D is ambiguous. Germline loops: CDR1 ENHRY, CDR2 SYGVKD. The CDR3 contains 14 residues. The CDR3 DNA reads TGTGCCAGCAGTGCCCCCCGGGAGGATAAACCCCTCCACTTT. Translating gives CASSAPREDKPLHF.

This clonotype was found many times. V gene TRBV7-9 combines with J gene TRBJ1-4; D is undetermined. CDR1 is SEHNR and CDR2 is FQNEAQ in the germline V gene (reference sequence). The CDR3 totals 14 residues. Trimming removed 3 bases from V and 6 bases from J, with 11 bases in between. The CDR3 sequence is CASSFGHVDEKLFF. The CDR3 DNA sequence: TGTGCCAGCAGCTTTGGGCATGTGGATGAAAAACTGTTTTTT.

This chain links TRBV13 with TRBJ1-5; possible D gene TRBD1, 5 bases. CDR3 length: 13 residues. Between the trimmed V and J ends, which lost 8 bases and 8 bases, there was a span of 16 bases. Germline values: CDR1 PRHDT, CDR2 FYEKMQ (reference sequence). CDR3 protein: CASGRDRVEPQHF. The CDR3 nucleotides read TGTGCCAGCGGGCGGGACCGGGTAGAGCCCCAGCATTTT.

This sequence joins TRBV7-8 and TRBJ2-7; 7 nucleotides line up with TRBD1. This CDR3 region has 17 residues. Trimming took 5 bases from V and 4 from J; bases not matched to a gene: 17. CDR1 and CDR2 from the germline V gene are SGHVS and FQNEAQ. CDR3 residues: CASSPTGTLPRVYEQYF. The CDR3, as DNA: TGTGCCAGCAGCCCGACAGGGACCCTCCCAAGGGTTTACGAGCAGTACTTC.

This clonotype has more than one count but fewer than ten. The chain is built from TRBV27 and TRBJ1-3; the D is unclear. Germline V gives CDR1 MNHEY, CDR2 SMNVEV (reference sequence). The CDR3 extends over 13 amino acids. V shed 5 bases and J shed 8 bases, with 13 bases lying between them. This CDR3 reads CASSPGRSDTIYF. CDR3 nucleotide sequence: TGTGCCAGCAGTCCCGGCAGGTCTGACACCATATATTTT.

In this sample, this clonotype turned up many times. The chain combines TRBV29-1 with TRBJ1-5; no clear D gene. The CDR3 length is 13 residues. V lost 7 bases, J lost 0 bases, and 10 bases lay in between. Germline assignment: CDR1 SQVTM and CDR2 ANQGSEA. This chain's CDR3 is CSAGEYSNQPQHF. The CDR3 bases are TGCAGCGCCGGGGAATATAGCAATCAGCCCCAGCATTTT. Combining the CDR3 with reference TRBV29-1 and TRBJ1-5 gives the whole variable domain SAVISQKPSRDICQRGTSLTIQCQVDSQVTMMFWYRQQPGQSLTLIATANQGSEATYESGFVIDKFPISRPNLTFSTLTVSNMSPEDSSIYLCSAGEYSNQPQHFGDGTRLSIL.

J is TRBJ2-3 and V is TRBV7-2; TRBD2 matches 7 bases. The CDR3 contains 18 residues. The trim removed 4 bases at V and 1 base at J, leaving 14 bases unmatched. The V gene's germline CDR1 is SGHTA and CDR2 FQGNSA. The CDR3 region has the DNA TGTGCCAGCAGCTCCCCCGGTGGCGCGGGAGCTGGCACAGATACGCAGTATTTT. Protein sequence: CASSSPGGAGAGTDTQYF.

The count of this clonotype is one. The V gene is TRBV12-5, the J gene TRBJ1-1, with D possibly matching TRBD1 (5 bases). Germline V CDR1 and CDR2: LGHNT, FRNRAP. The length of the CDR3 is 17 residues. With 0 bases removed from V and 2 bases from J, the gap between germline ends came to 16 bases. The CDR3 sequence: CASGLVLGQGLNTEAFF. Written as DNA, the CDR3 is TGTGCTAGTGGTTTGGTACTCGGGCAGGGACTCAACACTGAAGCTTTCTTT.

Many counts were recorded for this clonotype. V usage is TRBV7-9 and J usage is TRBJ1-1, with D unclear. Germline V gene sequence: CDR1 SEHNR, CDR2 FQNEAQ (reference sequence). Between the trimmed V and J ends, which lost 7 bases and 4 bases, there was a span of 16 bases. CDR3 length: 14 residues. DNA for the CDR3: TGTGCCAGCAACTACGAGGGAGGGTCCACTGAAGCTTTCTTT. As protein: CASNYEGGSTEAFF.

CDR3 loop: CASSLGPGTDTQYF. In nucleotides, the CDR3 is TGTGCCAGCAGCTTAGGGCCCGGGACAGATACGCAGTATTTT. The rearrangement links TRBV7-3 to TRBJ2-3; D is uncertain. The CDR3 consists of 14 residues. Germline V gene lookup returns CDR1 SGHTA and CDR2 FQGTGA. V lost 2 bases and J lost 3, with 9 bases in between.

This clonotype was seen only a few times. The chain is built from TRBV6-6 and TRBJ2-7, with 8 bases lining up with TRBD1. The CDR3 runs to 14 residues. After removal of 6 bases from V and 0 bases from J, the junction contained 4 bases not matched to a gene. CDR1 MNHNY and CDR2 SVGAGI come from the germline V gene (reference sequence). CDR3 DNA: TGTGCCAGCAGGGACAGGGAGAGCTCCTACGAGCAGTACTTC. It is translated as CASRDRESSYEQYF.

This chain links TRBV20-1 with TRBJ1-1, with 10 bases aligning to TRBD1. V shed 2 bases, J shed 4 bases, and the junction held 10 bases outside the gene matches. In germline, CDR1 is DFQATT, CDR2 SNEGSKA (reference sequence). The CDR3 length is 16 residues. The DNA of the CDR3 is TGCAGTGCTAGATATCGACAGGGGGCGAGTGGCACTGAAGCTTTCTTT. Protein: CSARYRQGASGTEAFF.

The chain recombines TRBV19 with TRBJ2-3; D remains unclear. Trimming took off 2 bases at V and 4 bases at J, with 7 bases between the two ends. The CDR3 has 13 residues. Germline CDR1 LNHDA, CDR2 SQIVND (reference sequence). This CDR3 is CASSITGSDTQYF. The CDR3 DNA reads TGTGCCAGTAGTATAACCGGGTCAGATACGCAGTATTTT. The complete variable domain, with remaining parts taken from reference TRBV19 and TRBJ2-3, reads DGGITQSPKYLFRKEGQNVTLSCEQNLNHDAMYWYRQDPGQGLRLIYYSQIVNDFQKGDIAEGYSVSREKKESFPLTVTSAQKNPTAFYLCASSITGSDTQYFGPGTRLTVL.

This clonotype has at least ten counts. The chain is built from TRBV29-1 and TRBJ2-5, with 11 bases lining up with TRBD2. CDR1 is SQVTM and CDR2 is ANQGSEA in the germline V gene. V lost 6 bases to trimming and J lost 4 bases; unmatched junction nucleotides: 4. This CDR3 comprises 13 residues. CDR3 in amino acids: CSVSTSGTETQYF. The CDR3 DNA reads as TGCAGCGTATCGACTAGCGGGACAGAGACCCAGTACTTC. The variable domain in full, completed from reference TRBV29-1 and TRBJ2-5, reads SAVISQKPSRDICQRGTSLTIQCQVDSQVTMMFWYRQQPGQSLTLIATANQGSEATYESGFVIDKFPISRPNLTFSTLTVSNMSPEDSSIYLCSVSTSGTETQYFGPGTRLLVL.

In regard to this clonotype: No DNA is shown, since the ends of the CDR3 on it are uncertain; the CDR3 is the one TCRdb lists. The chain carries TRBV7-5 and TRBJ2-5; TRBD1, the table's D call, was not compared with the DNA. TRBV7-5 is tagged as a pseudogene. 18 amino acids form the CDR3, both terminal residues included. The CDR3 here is CISVPGANQDRGQETQYF.

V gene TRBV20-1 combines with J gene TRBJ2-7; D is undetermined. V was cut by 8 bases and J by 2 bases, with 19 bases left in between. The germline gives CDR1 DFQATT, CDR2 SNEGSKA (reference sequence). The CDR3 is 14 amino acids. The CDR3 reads CSFTFSESPYEQYF. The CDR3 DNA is TGCAGTTTCACTTTTAGTGAGTCGCCCTACGAGCAGTACTTC.

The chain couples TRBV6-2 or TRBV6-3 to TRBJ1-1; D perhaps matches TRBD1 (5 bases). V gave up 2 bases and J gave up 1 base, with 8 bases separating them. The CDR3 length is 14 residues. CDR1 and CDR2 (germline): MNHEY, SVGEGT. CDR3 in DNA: TGTGCCAGCAGTTACGTGGGGGAGAACACTGAAGCTTTCTTT. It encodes CASSYVGENTEAFF.

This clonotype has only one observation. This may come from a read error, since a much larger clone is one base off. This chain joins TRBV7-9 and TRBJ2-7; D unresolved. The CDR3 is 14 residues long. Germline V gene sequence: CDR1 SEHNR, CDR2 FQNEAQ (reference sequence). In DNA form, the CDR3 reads TGCGCCAGCAGCCCAGGTATGGTGACCTACGAGCAGTGCTTC. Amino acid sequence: CASSPGMVTYEQCF.

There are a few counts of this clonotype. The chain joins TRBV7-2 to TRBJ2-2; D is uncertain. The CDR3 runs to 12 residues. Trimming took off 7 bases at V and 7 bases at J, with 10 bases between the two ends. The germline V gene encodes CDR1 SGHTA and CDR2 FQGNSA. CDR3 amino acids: CASTPGGGELFF. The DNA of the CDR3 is TGTGCCAGCACCCCCGGTGGCGGGGAGCTGTTTTTT.

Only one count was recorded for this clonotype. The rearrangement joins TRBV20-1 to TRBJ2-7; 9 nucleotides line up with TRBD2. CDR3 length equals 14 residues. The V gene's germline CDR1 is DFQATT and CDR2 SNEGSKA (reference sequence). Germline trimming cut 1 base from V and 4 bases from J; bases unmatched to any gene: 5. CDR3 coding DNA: TGCAGTGCTAGAGTAGCGGGAGTCGGTTACGAGCAGTACTTC. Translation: CSARVAGVGYEQYF.

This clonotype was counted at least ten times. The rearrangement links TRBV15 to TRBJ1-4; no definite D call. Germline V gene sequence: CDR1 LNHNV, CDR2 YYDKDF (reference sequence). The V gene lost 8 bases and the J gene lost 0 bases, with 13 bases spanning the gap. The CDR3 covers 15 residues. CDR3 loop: CATGRGVATNEKLFF. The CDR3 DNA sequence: TGTGCCACCGGTCGAGGAGTAGCAACTAATGAAAAACTGTTTTTT.

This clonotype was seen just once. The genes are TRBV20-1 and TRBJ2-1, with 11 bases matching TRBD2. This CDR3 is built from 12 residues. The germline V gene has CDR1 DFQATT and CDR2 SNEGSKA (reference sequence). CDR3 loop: CTFSGGAFEQFF. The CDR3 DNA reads TGCACCTTTAGCGGGGGGGCCTTTGAGCAGTTCTTC.

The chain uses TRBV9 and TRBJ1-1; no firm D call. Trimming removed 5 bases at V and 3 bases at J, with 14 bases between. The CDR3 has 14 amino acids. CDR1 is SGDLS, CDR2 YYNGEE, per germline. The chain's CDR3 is CASSVASGYTEAFF. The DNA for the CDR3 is TGTGCCAGCAGTGTTGCGTCCGGCTACACTGAAGCTTTCTTT.

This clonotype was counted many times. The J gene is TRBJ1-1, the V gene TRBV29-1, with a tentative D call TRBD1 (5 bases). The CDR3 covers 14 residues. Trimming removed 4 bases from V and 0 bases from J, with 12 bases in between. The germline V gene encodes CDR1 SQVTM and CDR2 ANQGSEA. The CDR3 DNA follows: TGCAGCGTTGTAGAAGGGGCCGTGAACACTGAAGCTTTCTTT. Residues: CSVVEGAVNTEAFF.

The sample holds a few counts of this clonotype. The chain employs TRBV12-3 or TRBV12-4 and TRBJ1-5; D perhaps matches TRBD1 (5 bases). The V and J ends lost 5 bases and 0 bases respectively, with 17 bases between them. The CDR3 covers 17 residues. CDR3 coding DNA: TGTGCCAGCAGTCGGGACGGAGGAGACTATAGCAATCAGCCCCAGCATTTT. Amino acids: CASSRDGGDYSNQPQHF.

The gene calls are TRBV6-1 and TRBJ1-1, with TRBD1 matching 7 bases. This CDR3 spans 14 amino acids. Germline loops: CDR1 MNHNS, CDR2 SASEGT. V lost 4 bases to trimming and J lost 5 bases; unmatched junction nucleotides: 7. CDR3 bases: TGTGCCAGCAGTGCCACAGGGGAGGGGACTGAAGCTTTCTTT. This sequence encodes CASSATGEGTEAFF.

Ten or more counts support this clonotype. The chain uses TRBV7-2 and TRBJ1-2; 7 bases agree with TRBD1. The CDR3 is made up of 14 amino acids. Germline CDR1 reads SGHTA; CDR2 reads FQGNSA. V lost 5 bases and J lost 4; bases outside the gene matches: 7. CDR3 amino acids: CASSPSGQAYGYTF. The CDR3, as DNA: TGTGCCAGCAGCCCTTCAGGACAGGCCTATGGCTACACCTTC.

The CDR3 DNA is TGTGCCAGCAGCGGCCTCAAAACTGGAACGCAGTATTTT. This translates into CASSGLKTGTQYF. The rearrangement links TRBV7-2 to TRBJ2-3; no firm D call. Trimming cost V 5 bases and J 9 bases, with 15 bases left between them. Germline V gives CDR1 SGHTA, CDR2 FQGNSA. This CDR3 has 13 residues. Looking up the rest from reference TRBV7-2 and TRBJ2-3 gives the full variable domain: GAGVSQSPSNKVTEKGKDVELRCDPISGHTALYWYRQSLGQGLEFLIYFQGNSAPDKSGLPSDRFSAERTGGSVSTLTIQRTQQEDSAVYLCASSGLKTGTQYFGPGTRLTVL.

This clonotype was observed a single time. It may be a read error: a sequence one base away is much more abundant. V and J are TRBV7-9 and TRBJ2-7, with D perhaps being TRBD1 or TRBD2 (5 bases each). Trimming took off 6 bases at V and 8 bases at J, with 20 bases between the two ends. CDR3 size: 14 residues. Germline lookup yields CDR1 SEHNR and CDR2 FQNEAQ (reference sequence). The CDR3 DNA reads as TGTGCCAGCAGTTACGCAGGGACCGCATACAAGCAGTACTTC. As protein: CASSYAGTAYKQYF.

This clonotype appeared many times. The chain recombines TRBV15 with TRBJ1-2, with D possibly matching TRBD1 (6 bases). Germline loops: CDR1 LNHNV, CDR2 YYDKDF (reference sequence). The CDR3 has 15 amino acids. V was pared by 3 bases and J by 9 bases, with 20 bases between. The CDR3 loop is CATSREKQGRESYTF. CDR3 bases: TGTGCCACCAGCAGGGAAAAACAGGGCCGGGAGAGCTACACCTTC. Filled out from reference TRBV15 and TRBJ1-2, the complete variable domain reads DAMVIQNPRYQVTQFGKPVTLSCSQTLNHNVMYWYQQKSSQAPKLLFHYYDKDFNNEADTPDNFQSRRPNTSFCFLDIRSPGLGDTAMYLCATSREKQGRESYTFGSGTRLTVV.